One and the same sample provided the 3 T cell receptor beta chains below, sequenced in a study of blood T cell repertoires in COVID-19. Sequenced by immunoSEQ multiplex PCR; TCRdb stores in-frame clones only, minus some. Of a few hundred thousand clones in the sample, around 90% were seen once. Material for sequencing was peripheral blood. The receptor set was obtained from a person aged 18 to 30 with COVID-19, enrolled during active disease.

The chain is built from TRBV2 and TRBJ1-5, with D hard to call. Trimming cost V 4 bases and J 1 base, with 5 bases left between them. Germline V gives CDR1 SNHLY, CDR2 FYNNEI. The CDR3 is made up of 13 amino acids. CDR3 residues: CASSGESNQPQHF. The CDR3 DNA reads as TGTGCCAGCAGTGGGGAGAGCAATCAGCCCCAGCATTTT.

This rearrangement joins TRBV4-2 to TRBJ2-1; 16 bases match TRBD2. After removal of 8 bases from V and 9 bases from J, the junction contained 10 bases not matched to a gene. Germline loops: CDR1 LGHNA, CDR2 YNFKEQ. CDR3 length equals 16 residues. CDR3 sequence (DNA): TGTGCCAGCTCCGGACCGGGACTAGCGGGAGGGGGTGAGCAGTTCTTC. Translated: CASSGPGLAGGGEQFF.

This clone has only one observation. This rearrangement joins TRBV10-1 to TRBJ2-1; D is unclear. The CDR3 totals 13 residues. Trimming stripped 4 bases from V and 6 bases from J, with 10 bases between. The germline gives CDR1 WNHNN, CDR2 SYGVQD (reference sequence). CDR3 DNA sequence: TGCGCCAGCAGTGGTGGTGCGCCCAATGAGCAGTTCTTC. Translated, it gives CASSGGAPNEQFF.